Listed here are 23 T cell receptor beta chains from one sample, sequenced in a study of T cells after yellow fever vaccination. MiXCR was run by TCRdb on the 5' RACE reads, yielding one entry per CDR3 protein. The sample carries 150,000 to 200,000 distinct CDR3 sequences, almost 7% recorded once. The sample here was CD4+ T cells sorted from PBMCs, taken about 5 days after the first yellow fever vaccination. These receptors were collected from a man aged 18 to 30 who received the YFV17D yellow fever vaccine.

In its sample, this clonotype was seen many times. Here the CDR3 DNA reads TGTGCCAGCAGCTTGCTCAGGGCAGGGAGCTCTGGAAACACCATATATTTT. This translates into CASSLLRAGSSGNTIYF. The genes are TRBV7-9 and TRBJ1-3; a weak D match, TRBD1 (5 bases). This CDR3 spans 17 amino acids. From germline, CDR1 is SEHNR and CDR2 FQNEAQ (reference sequence). V shed 3 bases and J shed 0 bases, with 15 bases lying between them.

At least ten counts were recorded for this clonotype. J is TRBJ2-7 and V is TRBV12-3 or TRBV12-4, with no clear D. The CDR3 loop spans 15 amino acids. The V end was cut by 6 bases, the J end by 5 bases, with 20 bases between. The DNA for the CDR3 is TGTGCCAGCAGCCATCAAGAAAACTGGGCGAACGAGCAGTACTTC. It codes for CASSHQENWANEQYF.

In this sample, this clonotype turned up a few times. V usage is TRBV5-1 and J usage is TRBJ2-5; D may be TRBD2 (5 bases). The germline V gene has CDR1 SGHRS and CDR2 YFSETQ. This CDR3 is built from 16 residues. V was pared by 0 bases and J by 5 bases, with 17 bases between. The CDR3 reads CASSLGSLAPQETQYF. CDR3 DNA sequence: TGCGCCAGCAGCTTGGGGTCTCTAGCTCCCCAGGAGACCCAGTACTTC. The full variable domain, its missing parts supplied by reference TRBV5-1 and TRBJ2-5, is KAGVTQTPRYLIKTRGQQVTLSCSPISGHRSVSWYQQTPGQGLQFLFEYFSETQRNKGNFPGRFSGRQFSNSRSEMNVSTLELGDSALYLCASSLGSLAPQETQYFGPGTRLLVL.

This clonotype was recorded at least ten times. V and J are TRBV4-3 and TRBJ2-1, with 11 bases fitting TRBD2. J gave up 4 bases and V 5 bases, and 4 bases lay outside the gene matches. The CDR3 contains 15 residues. The germline V gene has CDR1 LGHNA and CDR2 YSLEER. CDR3 protein: CASSFTSGGYNEQFF. The CDR3 DNA sequence: TGCGCCAGCAGCTTCACTAGCGGGGGTTACAATGAGCAGTTCTTC.

This clonotype was recorded at least ten times. V is TRBV29-1 and J is TRBJ2-1, with 8 bases aligning to TRBD1. Per germline, CDR1 SQVTM and CDR2 ANQGSEA. This CDR3 spans 15 amino acids. J was trimmed by 4 bases and V by 1 base; bases with no gene match: 6. The CDR3 sequence: CSVEGGQDYYNEQFF. CDR3 DNA sequence: TGCAGCGTTGAAGGGGGACAGGACTATTACAATGAGCAGTTCTTC.

In its sample, this clonotype was seen many times. The genes are TRBV3-1 and TRBJ2-5; TRBD2 aligns across 9 bases. CDR1 and CDR2 from the germline V gene are LGHDT and YNNKEL (reference sequence). The CDR3 is 14 residues long. The CDR3 bases are TGTGCTTCGACCGGCCTAGCGGGGAGGGAGACCCAGTACTTC. Residues: CASTGLAGRETQYF.

J is TRBJ2-3 and V is TRBV5-6; 10 positions match TRBD2. Per the germline V gene, CDR1 is SGHDT and CDR2 is YYEEEE. V trimming: 1 base; J trimming: 6 bases; junction bases outside the gene matches: 8. The length of the CDR3 is 16 residues. The CDR3 region has the DNA TGTGCCAGCAGCTTGCGTAGCGGGGGGTTCAGGGATACGCAGTATTTT. Its translation: CASSLRSGGFRDTQYF. Full variable domain (remainder filled in from reference TRBV5-6 and TRBJ2-3): DAGVTQSPTHLIKTRGQQVTLRCSPKSGHDTVSWYQQALGQGPQFIFQYYEEEERQRGNFPDRFSGHQFPNYSSELNVNALLLGDSALYLCASSLRSGGFRDTQYFGPGTRLTVL.

At least ten counts were recorded for this clonotype. The chain recombines TRBV18 with TRBJ1-5; TRBD1 agrees at 8 bases. This CDR3 region has 14 residues. The germline CDR1 and CDR2 sequences are KGHSH and LQKENI. Trimming cost V 3 bases and J 5 bases; bases outside gene matches: 3. The CDR3 region is CASSPQGADQPQHF. The CDR3 region has the DNA TGTGCCAGCTCACCTCAGGGGGCGGATCAGCCCCAGCATTTT.

In this sample, this clonotype turned up many times. The rearrangement links TRBV7-3 to TRBJ2-1; D not resolved. This CDR3 is built from 13 residues. V lost 8 bases and J lost 8, with 16 bases in between. The germline V gene encodes CDR1 SGHTA and CDR2 FQGTGA. CDR3 amino acids: CASAPAGRDEQFF. The DNA of the CDR3 is TGTGCCAGCGCACCAGCAGGACGCGATGAGCAGTTCTTC. Supplemented by reference TRBV7-3 and TRBJ2-1, the full variable domain reads GAGVSQTPSNKVTEKGKYVELRCDPISGHTALYWYRQSLGQGPEFLIYFQGTGAADDSGLPNDRFFAVRPEGSVSTLKIQRTERGDSAVYLCASAPAGRDEQFFGPGTRLTVL.

This clonotype was detected ten times or more. In DNA, the CDR3 is TGCGCCAGCAGCTTGGGGCATAAAACTATCTCTAGCACAGATACGCAGTATTTT. It translates to CASSLGHKTISSTDTQYF. The rearrangement joins TRBV5-1 to TRBJ2-3; D not certain. The V gene lost 0 bases and the J gene lost 0 bases, with 17 bases spanning the gap. This CDR3 is built from 18 residues. The germline V gene has CDR1 SGHRS and CDR2 YFSETQ.

This clonotype was recorded at least ten times. This chain connects TRBV24-1 to TRBJ2-1, with D tentatively TRBD1 (5 bases). V lost 9 bases, J lost 9 bases, and 14 bases lay in between. Germline V gene data show CDR1 as KGHDR and CDR2 as SFDVKD. This CDR3 comprises 12 residues. This CDR3 is CATDGQFTEQFF. The DNA for the CDR3 is TGTGCCACCGATGGACAATTCACTGAGCAGTTCTTC.

This clonotype was counted a few times. The genes are TRBV5-1 and TRBJ2-7; 9 nucleotides align to TRBD2. Germline lookup yields CDR1 SGHRS and CDR2 YFSETQ. The CDR3 is 16 residues long. Unmatched junction bases numbered 10, after V lost 4 bases and J lost 2 bases. Written as DNA, the CDR3 is TGCGCCAGCAGCCCCCTTAGCGGGGGACCTGCCTACGAGCAGTACTTC. Translation gives CASSPLSGGPAYEQYF.

This clonotype occurred many times. This chain links TRBV12-3 or TRBV12-4 with TRBJ2-3, with a tentative D call TRBD2 (5 bases). The CDR3 is 14 amino acids. V was clipped by 6 bases and J by 0 bases, with 10 bases between them. The CDR3, as DNA: TGTGCCAGCAGCGGACTGAGAAGCACAGATACGCAGTATTTT. Protein sequence: CASSGLRSTDTQYF.

This clonotype came up many times. V and J are TRBV15 and TRBJ2-7, with 9 nucleotides matching TRBD1. CDR3 size: 16 residues. The germline V gene encodes CDR1 LNHNV and CDR2 YYDKDF (reference sequence). V shed 7 bases and J 0 bases; nucleotides not matched to a gene: 10. For the CDR3, the DNA is TGTGCCACCACCCAACAGGGGGCAAAGAGCTCCTACGAGCAGTACGTC. As protein: CATTQQGAKSSYEQYV.

This clonotype has ten or more counts. V is TRBV10-3 and J is TRBJ2-2; D possibly corresponds to TRBD1 (6 bases). The CDR3 runs to 15 residues. Germline CDR1 is ENHRY and CDR2 is SYGVKD. Trimming pared 6 bases from V and 4 bases from J, leaving 15 bases between. CDR3 nucleotides: TGTGCCATCAGGAAGTCAGGGGAGTTCACCGGGGAGCTGTTTTTT. Protein product: CAIRKSGEFTGELFF.

This sequence joins TRBV14 and TRBJ1-1, with unresolved D. Germline V gene sequence: CDR1 SGHDN, CDR2 FVKESK. Trimming pared 3 bases from V and 3 bases from J, leaving 14 bases between. The CDR3 runs 15 residues. CDR3 in DNA: TGTGCCAGCAGCCATCCACGAGGTGGCCACACTGAAGCTTTCTTT. Translating gives CASSHPRGGHTEAFF.

In this sample, this clonotype turned up many times. J is TRBJ1-6 and V is TRBV27; TRBD1 matches at 11 bases. V gave up 5 bases and J gave up 6 bases; unmatched junction bases: 6. The CDR3 totals 16 residues. Germline V gives CDR1 MNHEY, CDR2 SMNVEV (reference sequence). The CDR3 is CASSPRTGGPNSPLHF. The CDR3, as DNA: TGTGCCAGCAGTCCCCGGACAGGGGGCCCTAATTCACCCCTCCACTTT.

In its sample, this clonotype was seen many times. V is TRBV18 and J is TRBJ2-5; 9 bases match TRBD1. The V gene end was trimmed by 1 base and the J gene end by 1 base; junction bases not matched to a gene: 7. CDR3 length: 17 residues. Germline V gene sequence: CDR1 KGHSH, CDR2 LQKENI. For the CDR3, the DNA is TGTGCCAGCTCACCACGGACCTGGACAGGGGTCCAAGAGACCCAGTACTTC. Translated: CASSPRTWTGVQETQYF.

Comments on this clonotype: This may stem from a read error, because a much larger clone lies one nucleotide away. V gene TRBV7-7 combines with J gene TRBJ2-1; TRBD2 aligns across 7 bases. The CDR3 loop spans 15 amino acids. Per germline, CDR1 SSHAT and CDR2 FNYEAQ (reference sequence). CDR3 coding DNA: TGTGCTGGCAGCTCGGTGGGGGGAGGGTCCGATGAGCAGTTCTTC. This encodes CAGSSVGGGSDEQFF.

This clonotype occurred many times. The gene calls are TRBV20-1 and TRBJ1-5; D is unresolved. Germline values: CDR1 DFQATT, CDR2 SNEGSKA (reference sequence). The V gene lost 0 bases and the J gene lost 7 bases, with 16 bases spanning the gap. This CDR3 is 15 amino acids long. CDR3 sequence (DNA): TGCAGTGCTAGAGAGGAGGGAACCCCTGGACAGCCCCAGCATTTT. Residues: CSAREEGTPGQPQHF.

This clonotype showed up many times. This chain connects TRBV7-2 to TRBJ1-6, with no clear D. This CDR3 is built from 14 residues. The V gene lost 4 bases and the J gene lost 8 bases, with 12 bases spanning the gap. Germline V CDR1 and CDR2: SGHTA, FQGNSA. The CDR3 here is CASSWVTVDSPLHF. The CDR3 bases are TGTGCCAGCAGCTGGGTTACAGTGGATTCACCCCTCCACTTT.

This clonotype was detected only a few times. The chain couples TRBV7-9 to TRBJ2-3; D is perhaps TRBD2 (5 bases). The ends were cut back, 6 bases at V and 6 bases at J, with 16 bases in the middle. The CDR3 totals 14 residues. Germline assignment: CDR1 SEHNR and CDR2 FQNEAQ (reference sequence). The CDR3 DNA sequence: TGTGCCAGCAGTCTCGACGGGATTCACGATACGCAGTATTTT. The encoded protein is CASSLDGIHDTQYF. The variable domain in full, with the rest retrieved from reference TRBV7-9 and TRBJ2-3, is DTGVSQNPRHKITKRGQNVTFRCDPISEHNRLYWYRQTLGQGPEFLTYFQNEAQLEKSRLLSDRFSAERPKGSFSTLEIQRTEQGDSAMYLCASSLDGIHDTQYFGPGTRLTVL.

The sample holds a few counts of this clonotype. This chain connects TRBV11-2 to TRBJ2-1; the D call may be TRBD1 or TRBD2 (5 bases each). This CDR3 spans 16 amino acids. Germline V lookup: CDR1 SGHAT, CDR2 FQNNGV. V shed 1 base and J shed 6 bases, with 16 bases lying between them. CDR3 DNA sequence: TGTGCCAGCAGCTTAGGTCGGGACCCCCTAGGCAATGAGCAGTTCTTC. Translated, it gives CASSLGRDPLGNEQFF.